The T cell receptor beta chain described here comes from a study of cytomegalovirus exposure and HLA in healthy donors. V was clipped by 6 bases and J by 3 bases; unmatched bases: 14. Germline V lookup: CDR1 SNHLY, CDR2 FYNNEI. This CDR3 region has 16 residues. Study results and limitations: Across donors, presence/absence analyses took sequencing depth to be roughly uniform. Later analysis identified around 15,000 TCR beta sequences associated with HLA alleles, using a false discovery rate threshold of 0.05. Earlier results showed most TCR beta V segments being productive about 87% or about 30% of the time.

In the PCR, 60 Vbeta and 13 Jbeta primers were used. Sequenced by immunoSEQ multiplex PCR; TCRdb stores in-frame clones only, minus some. The sample contains 80,000 to 130,000 clones, around 80% of which appear only once. With regard to this clone: No antigen is known for it.

The sequencing input was PBMCs. The rearrangement links TRBV2 to TRBJ2-7; 7 positions match TRBD2. The source is a male donor in good health and CMV-seropositive. The CDR3 DNA reads TGTGCCAGCAGGGGAGGGGCCTCAAGTGTTCACTACGAGCAGTACTTC. This codes for CASRGGASSVHYEQYF.